Listed here are 11 T cell receptor beta chains from one sample, sequenced in a study of T cells in Graves' hyperthyroidism and ophthalmopathy (dated by TCRdb to between 2017 and 2020). Receptor amplification or capture employed multiplex PCR. Data came from an Illumina HiSeq 2000. TCR beta CDR3 regions were amplified from RNA transcripts. The TCR CDR3 was subjected to a first round of RT-PCR using the HTBI primer set and the Qiagen OneStep RT-PCR kit. Using fastp at Q25 and MiXCR, TCRdb reprocessed the public reads and kept productive beta chains. Under each unique CDR3 protein, matching rows form one entry showing the most common genes and DNA. For this sample there are a few hundred thousand distinct CDR3 sequences; around 13% appear just once. The ten largest clones add up to 34% of the sample. Material for sequencing was blood. The source of these receptors is a woman aged 40 to 50 with Graves' ophthalmopathy.

Ten or more counts support this clonotype. CDR3: CSARVDSRALNEQFF. The CDR3 DNA sequence: TGCAGTGCTAGAGTCGACTCTCGGGCCCTTAATGAGCAGTTCTTC. The J gene is TRBJ2-1, the V gene TRBV20-1, with D unclear. Trimming cost V 1 base and J 7 bases, with 17 bases left between them. The CDR3 has 15 residues. Germline assignment: CDR1 DFQATT and CDR2 SNEGSKA (reference sequence).

This clonotype was seen a few times. V usage is TRBV20-1 and J usage is TRBJ1-1, with D possibly matching TRBD1 (6 bases). Germline V lookup: CDR1 DFQATT, CDR2 SNEGSKA (reference sequence). Trimming pared 0 bases from V and 8 bases from J, leaving 16 bases between. The CDR3 loop spans 14 amino acids. The CDR3 loop is CSARDMGGSPEAFF. CDR3 in DNA: TGCAGTGCTAGAGATATGGGGGGCTCGCCAGAAGCTTTCTTT.

The chain combines TRBV5-6 with TRBJ1-2; 7 bases are shared with TRBD1. This CDR3 has 15 amino acids. V lost 6 bases and J lost 4; bases outside the gene matches: 12. Germline values: CDR1 SGHDT, CDR2 YYEEEE. The CDR3 sequence is CASKKGTENIYGYTF. The CDR3 DNA reads as TGTGCCAGCAAAAAAGGGACAGAAAACATCTATGGCTACACCTTC.

This clonotype was detected a few times. This chain connects TRBV20-1 to TRBJ2-7, with no clear D. Looked up from germline, CDR1 is DFQATT and CDR2 is SNEGSKA (reference sequence). This CDR3 spans 15 amino acids. The V and J ends lost 0 bases and 6 bases respectively, with 18 bases between them. The CDR3 DNA reads as TGCAGTGCTAGAGATAGATCAGAGTCGAGGCTCGAGCAGTACTTC. This translates into CSARDRSESRLEQYF.

This clonotype was seen at least ten times. The chain couples TRBV10-1 to TRBJ2-1, with a tentative D call TRBD1 (5 bases). The CDR3 totals 15 residues. V lost 1 base to trimming and J lost 2 bases, with 9 bases between them. Germline-derived CDR1 and CDR2 are WNHNN and SYGVQD (reference sequence). For the CDR3, the DNA is TGCGCCAGCAGTGAGTTAGGGGTCGCCTACAATGAGCAGTTCTTC. Translation: CASSELGVAYNEQFF.

This chain uses TRBV3-1 with TRBJ1-2; 9 bases agree with TRBD1. Germline V gives CDR1 LGHDT, CDR2 YNNKEL (reference sequence). J was trimmed by 8 bases and V by 4 bases; bases with no gene match: 11. CDR3 length: 15 amino acids. The CDR3 spells CASSPSQQGAKGYTF. CDR3 nucleotide sequence: TGTGCCAGCAGCCCATCACAACAGGGGGCGAAGGGCTACACCTTC.

In this sample, this clonotype turned up a few times. The junction shows a germline mismatch at one end, possibly a read error. This rearrangement joins TRBV3-1 to TRBJ2-5; the match to TRBD2 covers 7 bases. CDR3 length equals 13 residues. In germline, CDR1 is LGHDT, CDR2 YNNKEL (reference sequence). CDR3 nucleotides: TGTGCCAGCAGCCAAGGTGGGGGGGTCCCCAGGGACTTC. This translates into CASSQGGGVPRDF.

Many counts were recorded for this clonotype. This sequence joins TRBV9 and TRBJ2-7; 8 bases align to TRBD1. V was pared by 4 bases and J by 2 bases, with 5 bases of the junction left unmatched. CDR1 is SGDLS, CDR2 YYNGEE, per germline. The CDR3 spans 14 residues. The CDR3 DNA sequence: TGTGCCAGCAGCCCAGGGGGCTTAGCCTACGAGCAGTACTTC. This sequence encodes CASSPGGLAYEQYF.

This clonotype was seen many times. This sequence joins TRBV20-1 and TRBJ1-2; D remains ambiguous. The germline CDR1 and CDR2 sequences are DFQATT and SNEGSKA (reference sequence). V lost 7 bases to trimming and J lost 0 bases, with 12 bases between them. CDR3 length equals 13 residues. The CDR3 here is CSGTEDPNYGYTF. CDR3 coding DNA: TGCAGTGGGACGGAAGATCCTAACTATGGCTACACCTTC.

Comments on this clonotype: A much larger clone differs by one base, so this may be a read error. Since the CDR3 does not end with the conserved phenylalanine or tryptophan, this likely comes from a read error. The chain employs TRBV7-9 and TRBJ2-1; D call uncertain. V was shortened by 3 bases and J by 0 bases, with 9 bases between the two germline ends. The CDR3 is 15 amino acids. CDR1 SEHNR and CDR2 FQNEAQ come from the germline V gene (reference sequence). As DNA, the CDR3 is TGTGCCAGCAGCTTCGACCTAGACTCCTACAATGAGCAGTTCTCC. It encodes CASSFDLDSYNEQFS.

Concerning this clonotype itself: The junction shows a germline mismatch at one end, possibly a read error. The rearrangement joins TRBV5-6 to TRBJ2-7; 8 bases line up with TRBD1. CDR3 length: 15 residues. CDR1 and CDR2 from the germline V gene are SGHDT and YYEEEE. CDR3 in amino acids: CAGSPRQGSSYEQYF. In nucleotides, the CDR3 is TGTGCCGGCAGCCCAAGACAGGGGAGCTCCTACGAGCAGTACTTC.